The 14 T cell receptor beta chains reported below all come from one sample, sequenced in a study of regulatory and conventional T cells in RAG deficiency. Produced via immunoSEQ multiplex PCR; TCRdb's table is partial and in-frame only. The table has 20,000 to 25,000 clones, around 97% seen once. Blood CD4+ CD25-low CD127-high conventional T cells supplied the genomic DNA template. These data also formed part of another study, on regulatory T cells. From that study: Amplification used 52 TRBV primers and 13 TRBJ primers.

Material: CD25- CD4+ T cells sorted from blood. These receptors came from a human donor in good health.

The chain uses TRBV14 and TRBJ1-2, with D hard to call. V dropped 1 base and J dropped 3 bases, with 6 bases sitting between them. This CDR3 is built from 13 residues. Germline CDR1 is SGHDN and CDR2 is FVKESK. CDR3 sequence: CASSQGQDYGYTF. The CDR3 DNA sequence: TGTGCCAGCAGCCAAGGGCAGGACTATGGCTACACCTTC.

This sequence joins TRBV4-2 and TRBJ2-7; 8 nucleotides align to TRBD1. V gave up 4 bases and J gave up 4 bases; unmatched junction bases: 12. Germline V gene sequence: CDR1 LGHNA, CDR2 YNFKEQ. The CDR3 extends over 16 amino acids. The CDR3 reads CASSPLGQADPYEQYF. Here the CDR3 DNA reads TGTGCCAGCAGCCCCTTGGGACAGGCCGATCCGTACGAGCAGTACTTC.

This rearrangement joins TRBV5-4 to TRBJ1-1; D gene ambiguous. This CDR3 comprises 15 residues. Germline-derived CDR1 and CDR2 are SGHNT and YYREEE (reference sequence). V was pared by 4 bases and J by 3 bases, with 16 bases between. In DNA form, the CDR3 reads TGTGCCAGCAGCCTCGGGGAGTGGAGCGACACTGAAGCTTTCTTT. Protein sequence: CASSLGEWSDTEAFF.

The rearrangement uses TRBV9 and TRBJ2-2; weak D call: TRBD1 (6 bases). The V and J ends lost 0 bases and 2 bases respectively, with 26 bases between them. This CDR3 has 21 amino acids. CDR1 and CDR2 from the germline V gene are SGDLS and YYNGEE. DNA for the CDR3: TGTGCCAGCAGCGTAGAGTTTAGAGGACAGAGAAGCGATGAAAACACCGGGGAGCTGTTTTTT. As protein: CASSVEFRGQRSDENTGELFF.

The rearrangement uses TRBV19 and TRBJ2-1; weak D call: TRBD2 (6 bases). The germline gives CDR1 LNHDA, CDR2 SQIVND (reference sequence). Trimming removed 11 bases at V and 2 bases at J, with 19 bases between. The CDR3 is 15 residues long. CDR3 loop: CASQVEGSTYNEQFF. Written as DNA, the CDR3 is TGTGCCTCTCAGGTGGAGGGTAGCACCTACAATGAGCAGTTCTTC. The full variable domain, in which reference TRBV19 and TRBJ2-1 provide the parts outside the CDR3, is DGGITQSPKYLFRKEGQNVTLSCEQNLNHDAMYWYRQDPGQGLRLIYYSQIVNDFQKGDIAEGYSVSREKKESFPLTVTSAQKNPTAFYLCASQVEGSTYNEQFFGPGTRLTVL.

The chain has TRBV19 and TRBJ2-7; possible D gene TRBD1, 6 bases. The germline V gene encodes CDR1 LNHDA and CDR2 SQIVND (reference sequence). Trimming took off 3 bases at V and 0 bases at J, with 12 bases between the two ends. The CDR3 covers 15 residues. In DNA, the CDR3 is TGTGCCAGTAGTATTATCCCAGGGGACTCCTACGAGCAGTACTTC. Translated: CASSIIPGDSYEQYF.

The chain employs TRBV18 and TRBJ2-2; weak D call: TRBD1 (5 bases). This CDR3 contains 14 residues. Trimming pared 2 bases from V and 4 bases from J, leaving 8 bases between. CDR1 and CDR2 (germline): KGHSH, LQKENI. CDR3 amino acids: CASSPNQGTGELFF. The CDR3 nucleotides read TGTGCCAGCTCACCAAACCAGGGCACCGGGGAGCTGTTTTTT. Using reference TRBV18 and TRBJ2-2 for the parts outside the CDR3, the full variable domain is NAGVMQNPRHLVRRRGQEARLRCSPMKGHSHVYWYRQLPEEGLKFMVYLQKENIIDESGMPKERFSAEFPKEGPSILRIQQVVRGDSAAYFCASSPNQGTGELFFGEGSRLTVL.

The V call is TRBV6-1, the J call TRBJ1-1; D not resolved. CDR1 and CDR2 from the germline V gene are MNHNS and SASEGT. The CDR3 runs 15 residues. The V end was cut by 2 bases, the J end by 4 bases, with 14 bases between. In DNA, the CDR3 is TGTGCCAGCAGTGAATTTGGTATCCCGAGCACTGAAGCTTTCTTT. It specifies CASSEFGIPSTEAFF.

The genes are TRBV10-3 and TRBJ2-7; possible D gene TRBD2, 6 bases. V lost 6 bases to trimming and J lost 6 bases, with 12 bases between them. The germline V gene has CDR1 ENHRY and CDR2 SYGVKD. The CDR3 covers 12 residues. The CDR3 nucleotides are TGTGCCATCAGCCTGGGACTCGGCGAGCAGTACTTC. Protein sequence: CAISLGLGEQYF.

This clone came up once. The J gene is TRBJ1-6, the V gene TRBV5-1, with D unclear. CDR3 size: 16 residues. Trimming pared 0 bases from V and 9 bases from J, leaving 16 bases between. Per the germline V gene, CDR1 is SGHRS and CDR2 is YFSETQ. CDR3 sequence: CASSLEVAGSSSPLHF. For the CDR3, the DNA is TGCGCCAGCAGCTTGGAGGTCGCAGGCAGCAGTTCACCCCTCCACTTT.

The genes are TRBV2 and TRBJ2-3; the match to TRBD2 covers 13 bases. CDR3 length equals 15 residues. V shed 7 bases, J shed 5 bases, and the junction held 6 bases outside the gene matches. CDR1 is SNHLY and CDR2 is FYNNEI in the germline V gene. CDR3 sequence reads: CASTRLAGGIDTQYF. The DNA for the CDR3 is TGTGCCAGCACACGACTAGCGGGGGGAATAGATACGCAGTATTTT. Together with reference TRBV2 and TRBJ2-3, the CDR3 gives the full variable domain: EPEVTQTPSHQVTQMGQEVILRCVPISNHLYFYWYRQILGQKVEFLVSFYNNEISEKSEIFDDQFSVERPDGSNFTLKIRSTKLEDSAMYFCASTRLAGGIDTQYFGPGTRLTVL.

The chain uses TRBV13 and TRBJ1-2; D is possibly TRBD1 (6 bases). Germline V gene data show CDR1 as PRHDT and CDR2 as FYEKMQ (reference sequence). The CDR3 extends over 13 amino acids. With 6 bases removed from V and 4 bases from J, the gap between germline ends came to 12 bases. This chain's CDR3 is CASRPQGSYGYTF. CDR3 nucleotide sequence: TGTGCCAGCAGACCGCAGGGGAGCTATGGCTACACCTTC.

Worth noting for this clone: The junction and the germline gene differ at one end; a read error may be behind it. The same CDR3 also results from other DNA sequences found in this sample. This chain links TRBV28 with TRBJ1-6, with a possible D match to TRBD1 (6 bases). The CDR3 runs 19 residues. Per the germline V gene, CDR1 is MDHEN and CDR2 is SYDVKM. Written as DNA, the CDR3 is TGTGCCAGCAGCCCTACCTCGGACAGACCTAACCCCCGAAATTCCCCCCTCCACTTT. It is translated as CASSPTSDRPNPRNSPLHF.

The V and J genes are TRBV4-2 and TRBJ2-7; TRBD1 matches at 10 bases. J was trimmed by 3 bases and V by 2 bases; bases with no gene match: 22. The CDR3 loop spans 21 amino acids. Germline V gene sequence: CDR1 LGHNA, CDR2 YNFKEQ. CDR3 nucleotides: TGTGCCAGCAGCCAACCGCCTGGGACAGGGGAGGATCTGAGAAGACGCTACGAGCAGTACTTC. Amino acid sequence: CASSQPPGTGEDLRRRYEQYF.